This T cell receptor (beta chain) was sequenced during a study of identical twins. Study-wide findings and caveats: For monozygotic twins, models underestimated out-of-frame TCR alpha sharing. For out-of-frame beta sequences, excess twin sharing was weaker. Cord blood's abundant beta clonotypes had fewer insertions, unlike memory repertoires.

Turning to this clonotype: Its specificity is not known.

One entry per CDR3 protein, called by TCRdb with MiXCR from the 5' RACE reads. The top ten clones hold about 12% of a sample with roughly 720,000 distinct CDR3 sequences, roughly 20% of them seen once. Germline CDR1 is DFQATT and CDR2 is SNEGSKA (reference sequence). This CDR3 has 14 residues. Trimming shortened V by 3 bases and J by 6 bases, and 18 bases separated the two germline ends. The same sample was also used in a study of T cells expressing NK-cell markers. That work contributes: Of CD8+ T cells, 1.0-7.0% belonged to dominant NKG2C+ clonotypes in five to seven donors.

The chain couples TRBV20-1 to TRBJ2-7; a possible D gene is TRBD1 (7 bases). The sequencing sample was made of PBMCs. The TCR comes from a woman in her late teens or twenties in good health. This CDR3 reads CSASGGGSSGEQYF. In nucleotides, the CDR3 is TGCAGTGCTAGCGGAGGGGGCAGTTCTGGCGAGCAGTACTTC.